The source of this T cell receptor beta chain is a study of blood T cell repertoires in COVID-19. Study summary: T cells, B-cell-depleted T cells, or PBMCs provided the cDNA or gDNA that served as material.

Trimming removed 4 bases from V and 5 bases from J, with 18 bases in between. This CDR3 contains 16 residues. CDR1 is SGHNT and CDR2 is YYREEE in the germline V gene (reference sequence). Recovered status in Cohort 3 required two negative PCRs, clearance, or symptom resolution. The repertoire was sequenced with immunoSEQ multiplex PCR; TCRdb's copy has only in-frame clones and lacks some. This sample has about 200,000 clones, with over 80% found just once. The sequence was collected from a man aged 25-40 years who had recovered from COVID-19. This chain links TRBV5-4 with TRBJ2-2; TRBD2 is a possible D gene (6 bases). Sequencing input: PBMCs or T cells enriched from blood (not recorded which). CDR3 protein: CASSGNRGLRTGELFF. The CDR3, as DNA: TGTGCCAGCAGCGGAAACCGGGGACTCAGGACCGGGGAGCTGTTTTTT.